One and the same sample provided the 23 T cell receptor beta chains below, sequenced in a study of T-cell reconstitution after alpha-beta-depleted transplantation in children. TCRbeta library preparation incorporated unique molecular identifiers. One entry per CDR3 protein results from TCRdb running MiXCR on the PCR reads. The sample carries 490,000 or so distinct CDR3 sequences, roughly an eighth recorded once. Here the sequenced sample was PBMCs from the stem cell graft donor, taken from the stem cell graft. The receptors here all came from a human donor who donated a stem cell graft to a child with combined immunodeficiency.

About this clonotype: At one boundary the junction diverges from the germline segment, which might be a read error. The chain combines TRBV27 with TRBJ2-6; the D call may be TRBD1 or TRBD2 (5 bases each). The CDR3 sequence is 15 residues long. Germline values: CDR1 MNHEY, CDR2 SMNVEV (reference sequence). The CDR3 sequence is CASTRGNPGANILTF. The CDR3 DNA is TGTGCCAGCACCAGAGGGAACCCTGGGGCCAACATCCTGACTTTC.

This clonotype occurred a few times. The rearrangement uses TRBV7-2 and TRBJ2-5, with D maybe TRBD1 (5 bases). The V gene's germline CDR1 is SGHTA and CDR2 FQGNSA. With 6 bases removed from V and 0 bases from J, the gap between germline ends came to 8 bases. The CDR3 spans 13 residues. The DNA of the CDR3 is TGTGCCAGCAGTGACAGCTACCAAGAGACCCAGTACTTC. Protein sequence: CASSDSYQETQYF.

This clonotype has a handful of counts. The CDR3 DNA sequence: TGTGCCATCACCCTGGGACAGGGCACCGGGGAGCTGTTTTTT. It is translated as CAITLGQGTGELFF. J is TRBJ2-2 and V is TRBV10-3, with TRBD1 matching over 9 bases. The CDR3 is made up of 14 amino acids. CDR1 and CDR2 (germline): ENHRY, SYGVKD. V was pared by 7 bases and J by 4 bases, with 4 bases of the junction left unmatched.

The table lists this clonotype with a few counts. The V gene is TRBV6-2 or TRBV6-3, the J gene TRBJ2-2, with D unclear. This CDR3 is 15 amino acids long. Germline lookup yields CDR1 MNHEY and CDR2 SVGEGT. Trimming took off 2 bases at V and 6 bases at J, with 13 bases between the two ends. CDR3 DNA sequence: TGTGCCAGCAGTTACGAGATAGGATTACCCGGGGAGCTGTTTTTT. Translation gives CASSYEIGLPGELFF.

This clonotype was detected many times. The chain links TRBV10-3 to TRBJ2-1; TRBD2 aligns across 7 bases. V lost 11 bases, J lost 2 bases, and 12 bases stayed unmatched. The CDR3 has 15 residues. Looked up from germline, CDR1 is ENHRY and CDR2 is SYGVKD. As DNA, the CDR3 is TGTGCCTCAAAGCTAGCGGATGGGACCTACAATGAGCAGTTCTTC. This gives the protein CASKLADGTYNEQFF.

The chain employs TRBV25-1 and TRBJ1-6; maybe TRBD1 (6 bases). V was trimmed by 3 bases and J by 15 bases, leaving 21 bases between them. The CDR3 has 15 residues. In germline, CDR1 is MGHDK, CDR2 SYGVNS. The CDR3 spells CASSDPEGWGAVLHF. The CDR3 DNA is TGTGCCAGCAGTGACCCCGAGGGGTGGGGGGCTGTCCTCCACTTT.

There are a few counts of this clonotype. The chain links TRBV28 to TRBJ2-1, with 10 bases fitting TRBD1. Per germline, CDR1 MDHEN and CDR2 SYDVKM. After removal of 5 bases from V and 7 bases from J, the junction contained 5 bases not matched to a gene. This CDR3 comprises 14 residues. CDR3 residues: CASSGDRGRNEQFF. CDR3 nucleotides: TGTGCCAGCAGTGGGGACAGGGGAAGGAATGAGCAGTTCTTC.

V gene TRBV7-8 combines with J gene TRBJ2-7; the D is unclear. From germline, CDR1 is SGHVS and CDR2 FQNEAQ. The CDR3 has 13 amino acids. Trimming took 5 bases from V and 8 from J, leaving 16 bases between them. The CDR3: CASSPSPTGKQYF. Written as DNA, the CDR3 is TGTGCCAGCAGCCCTAGTCCCACTGGAAAGCAGTACTTC.

This clonotype was detected ten times or more. V and J are TRBV24-1 and TRBJ2-1; D tentatively reads TRBD1 or TRBD2 (5 bases each). The V gene's germline CDR1 is KGHDR and CDR2 SFDVKD. V lost 4 bases to trimming and J lost 4 bases, with 19 bases between them. The CDR3 runs to 17 residues. In DNA, the CDR3 is TGTGCCACCAGTGAGGCCGGGACCAACTCTGGGTACAATGAGCAGTTCTTC. Protein sequence: CATSEAGTNSGYNEQFF.

The rearrangement joins TRBV11-2 to TRBJ1-1; D is uncertain. The germline V gene has CDR1 SGHAT and CDR2 FQNNGV. V shed 10 bases and J shed 5 bases, with 23 bases lying between them. The CDR3 is 15 amino acids. The CDR3 here is CATKPGGRAWTEAFF. Here the CDR3 DNA reads TGTGCCACTAAACCCGGTGGGAGGGCGTGGACTGAAGCTTTCTTT.

There are many counts of this clonotype. The rearrangement links TRBV7-2 to TRBJ2-3; 7 bases agree with TRBD2. CDR3 length: 15 residues. In germline, CDR1 is SGHTA, CDR2 FQGNSA. J lost 3 bases, V lost 7 bases, and 10 bases had no gene match. This CDR3 is CASTPTSVLTDTQYF. CDR3 coding DNA: TGTGCCAGCACCCCTACTAGCGTACTTACAGATACGCAGTATTTT.

This clonotype was seen many times. The CDR3: CASSAPVQVERSTDTQYF. Here the CDR3 DNA reads TGTGCCAGCAGCGCGCCCGTACAGGTCGAAAGAAGCACAGATACGCAGTATTTT. V is TRBV9 and J is TRBJ2-3; TRBD1 is a possible D gene (5 bases). V gave up 3 bases and J gave up 0 bases, with 20 bases separating them. In germline, CDR1 is SGDLS, CDR2 YYNGEE. This CDR3 has 18 residues.

This clonotype came up a few times. The chain joins TRBV12-3 or TRBV12-4 to TRBJ2-1, with D possibly TRBD2 on 6 matching bases. Trimming removed 2 bases from V and 8 bases from J, with 16 bases in between. The CDR3 runs to 15 residues. The CDR3 DNA reads as TGTGCCAGCAGTTTACGGCGGGAATCGCCCGATGAGCAGTTCTTC. Translated: CASSLRRESPDEQFF.

Comment on this clonotype: Since no conserved phenylalanine or tryptophan closes the CDR3, a read error is the likely cause. This chain joins TRBV15 and TRBJ1-4; perhaps TRBD1 as D (6 bases). The CDR3 is 14 residues long. Trimming took 5 bases from V and 3 from J, leaving 10 bases between them. Germline CDR1 LNHNV, CDR2 YYDKDF (reference sequence). The CDR3 here is CATSSGHANEKLFC. The CDR3 region has the DNA TGTGCCACCAGCTCGGGACACGCTAATGAAAAACTGTTTTGT.

This clonotype was detected ten times or more. The chain employs TRBV11-2 and TRBJ2-3; no firm D call. The CDR3 runs 13 residues. Trimming left V 0 bases short and J 6 bases short, with 7 bases between. CDR1 SGHAT and CDR2 FQNNGV come from the germline V gene. CDR3 region: CASSLDRSDTQYF. The CDR3 nucleotides are TGTGCCAGCAGCTTAGATCGAAGCGATACGCAGTATTTT.

The sample holds many counts of this clonotype. The chain links TRBV7-9 to TRBJ2-7; D is unclear. The V and J ends lost 2 bases and 3 bases respectively, with 17 bases between them. The CDR3 contains 16 residues. Germline values: CDR1 SEHNR, CDR2 FQNEAQ (reference sequence). The CDR3 region is CASSLLRLDTGYEQYF. CDR3 nucleotide sequence: TGTGCCAGCAGCTTATTGAGGCTTGATACGGGCTACGAGCAGTACTTC.

This clonotype was seen a handful of times. V and J are TRBV11-3 and TRBJ1-5; tentative D call: TRBD1 (6 bases). V shed 3 bases and J shed 9 bases, with 12 bases lying between them. The CDR3 has 13 residues. Germline V CDR1 and CDR2: SGHNT, YENEEA. The CDR3: CASSFPGVRPQHF. The DNA for the CDR3 is TGTGCCAGCAGCTTTCCAGGGGTTAGGCCCCAGCATTTT.

This clonotype was seen ten or more times. V and J are TRBV18 and TRBJ2-1; 10 bases are shared with TRBD2. V trimming: 2 bases; J trimming: 4 bases; junction bases outside the gene matches: 5. The CDR3 has 16 amino acids. Germline CDR1 KGHSH, CDR2 LQKENI. The CDR3 is CASSPTSGNWYNEQFF. For the CDR3, the DNA is TGTGCCAGCTCACCAACTAGCGGGAACTGGTACAATGAGCAGTTCTTC.

This clonotype was detected only a few times. V is TRBV6-6 and J is TRBJ2-2; D not certain. This CDR3 region has 12 residues. Germline CDR1 reads MNHNY; CDR2 reads SVGAGI (reference sequence). Trimming removed 7 bases at V and 4 bases at J, with 7 bases between. CDR3 bases: TGTGCCAGCACCATGTCCACCGGGGAGCTGTTTTTT. Its translation is CASTMSTGELFF.

This clonotype came up many times. DNA of the CDR3: TGCAGCGTTGAAGGCGGGAGGGCTTCCTACGAGCAGTACTTC. Translated: CSVEGGRASYEQYF. The chain has TRBV29-1 and TRBJ2-7; TRBD2 matches at 9 bases. Germline lookup yields CDR1 SQVTM and CDR2 ANQGSEA. The CDR3 runs to 14 residues. V was pared by 1 base and J by 1 base, with 2 bases of the junction left unmatched.

This rearrangement joins TRBV24-1 to TRBJ2-1, with TRBD2 matching 13 bases. V lost 1 base, J lost 10 bases, and 12 bases stayed unmatched. Germline V CDR1 and CDR2: KGHDR, SFDVKD. The CDR3 runs to 18 residues. The CDR3 DNA is TGTGCCACCAGTGATTTCCCCCTACTAGCGGGAGGGCCGGGCGAGCAGTTCTTC. Its protein is CATSDFPLLAGGPGEQFF.

This clonotype was detected only a few times. The chain links TRBV4-3 to TRBJ2-7, with D perhaps TRBD2 (5 bases). The CDR3 is made up of 14 amino acids. Germline lookup yields CDR1 LGHNA and CDR2 YSLEER. V lost 0 bases to trimming and J lost 2 bases, with 8 bases between them. The CDR3 DNA reads as TGCGCCAGCAGCCAAGATTTGAGGGCCTACGAGCAGTACTTC. Translated, it gives CASSQDLRAYEQYF.

This clonotype has only a few counts. This chain links TRBV15 with TRBJ1-1; D ambiguous. This CDR3 contains 16 residues. V was clipped by 0 bases and J by 0 bases, with 11 bases between them. Germline CDR1 LNHNV, CDR2 YYDKDF (reference sequence). The CDR3 loop is CATSRDRAPMNTEAFF. For the CDR3, the DNA is TGTGCCACCAGCAGAGATCGAGCTCCCATGAACACTGAAGCTTTCTTT.